The rows below give T cell receptor beta chains drawn from one sample of a study of cytomegalovirus exposure and HLA in healthy donors. Data came from immunoSEQ multiplex PCR; TCRdb stores just in-frame clones and leaves some out. The sample consists of around 130,000 clones, roughly 74% of them appearing once. Sequencing used PBMCs. The receptors stem from a woman aged 50 to 60 in good health and CMV-seropositive. Each CDR3 is given with its conserved first and last residue. A D gene is named only where the DNA matches it firmly. Rows give clone size only sometimes, using once, few, many, or a class for an expanded clone.

size	D	V	J	DNA	CDR3
NA	NA	TRBV11-3	TRBJ1-1	TGTGCCAGCAGCTTGGGCGGGGTCCGAACTGAAGCTTTCTTT	CASSLGGVRTEAFF
NA	NA	TRBV6-1	TRBJ2-7	TGTGCCAGCAGTGAGACACGAGAGACGATTCGAGAGCAGTACTTC	CASSETRETIREQYF
NA	TRBD2	TRBV11-3	TRBJ2-5	TGTGCCAGCAGCTCAGCGGGGTTTCAAGAGACCCAGTACTTC	CASSSAGFQETQYF
once	NA	TRBV18	TRBJ2-3	TGTGCCAGCTCACCAGGGGGCGGCGCAGATACGCAGTATTTT	CASSPGGGADTQYF
NA	NA	TRBV4-2	TRBJ1-1	TGTGCCAGCAGCCGGGCAGACGGGAACGGAGTTGAAGCTTTCTTT	CASSRADGNGVEAFF
NA	TRBD1	TRBV6-5	TRBJ1-1	TGTGCCAGCAGTTTAAGGGGTTGGGGACAGGCTTTCTTT	CASSLRGWGQAFF
NA	NA	TRBV20-1	TRBJ1-1	TGCAGTGCTAGGGGGCGGGGGGAAGCTTTCTTT	CSARGRGEAFF
few	TRBD2	TRBV10-3	TRBJ2-5	TGTGCCATCAGCCTAGGACTAGCGGGTGAGACCCAGTACTTC	CAISLGLAGETQYF
NA	NA	TRBV4-2	TRBJ1-2	TGTGCCAGCAGCCAAGGGCAAGGGACATACGGCTACACCTTC	CASSQGQGTYGYTF
few	TRBD1	TRBV6-5	TRBJ1-4	TGTGCCAGCAGGGGACAGGGCTGGGATGAAAAACTGTTTTTT	CASRGQGWDEKLFF
few	NA	TRBV5-4	TRBJ2-2	TGTGCCAGCAGCTCGACAGCTGGGGTCGTGCGGGAGCTGTTTTTT	CASSSTAGVVRELFF
NA	TRBD2	TRBV5-4	TRBJ2-5	TGTGCCAGCAGCTTGTGGCGGGGGGGCCAAGAGACCCAGTACTTC	CASSLWRGGQETQYF
few	NA	TRBV28	TRBJ2-6	TGTGCCAGCAGTGGACAGCCTGGGGCCAACGTCCTGACTTTC	CASSGQPGANVLTF
NA	NA	TRBV5-1	TRBJ2-7	TGCGCCAGCAGCCCGACTCCAGCGCAAAGCTCCTACGAGCAGTACTTC	CASSPTPAQSSYEQYF
once	TRBD2	TRBV11-3	TRBJ2-5	TGTGCCAGCAGCTCAGAGATCCAGCGGGGTTCCCAAGAGACCCAGTACTTC	CASSSEIQRGSQETQYF
NA	NA	TRBV7-9	TRBJ2-1	TGTGCCAGCAGCTTCCCAACCGGGTCCAACTACAATGAGCAGTTCTTC	CASSFPTGSNYNEQFF
NA	TRBD2	TRBV4-1	TRBJ2-5	TGCGCCAGCAGCCAAGATATAACTAGCGGAGAGACCCAGTACTTC	CASSQDITSGETQYF